One and the same sample provided the 21 T cell receptor beta chains below, sequenced in a study of cytomegalovirus exposure and HLA in healthy donors. 13 Jbeta primers and 60 Vbeta primers were used for the PCR. This table comes from immunoSEQ multiplex PCR, and its TCRdb copy is limited to in-frame clones, with some not included. This sample carries more than 85,000 clones, roughly 76% of them seen once, and the ten largest clones take roughly 2%. Material for sequencing was PBMCs. The source of these receptors is a man aged 40-55 years in good health and CMV-seronegative.

The J gene is TRBJ2-1, the V gene TRBV23-1, with TRBD1 matching 10 bases. TRBV23-1 is an open reading frame, and its role is uncertain. J lost 7 bases, V lost 0 bases, and 6 bases had no gene match. There are 16 residues in the CDR3. CDR3 loop: CASSQSGRTGGNEQFF. CDR3 sequence (DNA): TGCGCCAGCAGTCAATCAGGAAGGACAGGGGGGAATGAGCAGTTCTTC.

The J gene is TRBJ2-5, the V gene TRBV6-5, with 9 positions matching TRBD2. This CDR3 has 15 amino acids. From germline, CDR1 is MNHEY and CDR2 SVGAGI. The junction had 9 bases not matched to a gene; V was cut back by 7 bases and J by 3 bases. CDR3 sequence: CASTQVAGAEETQYF. The CDR3 nucleotides read TGTGCCAGCACTCAAGTAGCGGGAGCGGAAGAGACCCAGTACTTC.

This chain connects TRBV5-1 to TRBJ2-5; the D gene is possibly TRBD2 (6 bases). Germline V CDR1 and CDR2: SGHRS, YFSETQ. V lost 8 bases, J lost 2 bases, and 19 bases lay in between. This CDR3 spans 15 amino acids. Written as DNA, the CDR3 is TGCGCCAGTAACCGTAGGGGACTTCCACAAGAGACCCAGTACTTC. It translates to CASNRRGLPQETQYF.

The chain employs TRBV11-2 and TRBJ2-1; unclear D gene. This CDR3 spans 15 amino acids. Per the germline V gene, CDR1 is SGHAT and CDR2 is FQNNGV. Trimming took 1 base from V and 0 from J, leaving 7 bases between them. The CDR3 DNA is TGTGCCAGCAGCTTAGCGGGTAACTCCTACAATGAGCAGTTCTTC. Residues: CASSLAGNSYNEQFF.

The chain employs TRBV30 and TRBJ1-4; TRBD1 might be the D (6 bases). The CDR3 sequence is 13 residues long. V was shortened by 5 bases and J by 1 base, with 8 bases between the two germline ends. Germline-derived CDR1 and CDR2 are GTSNPN and SVGIG (reference sequence). Here the CDR3 reads CAWDRRTNEKLFF. The CDR3 DNA reads as TGTGCCTGGGACAGGAGAACTAATGAAAAACTGTTTTTT.

The CDR3 spells CASSSQGAGDYEQYF. The DNA for the CDR3 is TGCGCCAGCAGCTCACAGGGGGCGGGTGACTACGAGCAGTACTTC. The chain has TRBV4-1 and TRBJ2-5; 9 positions match TRBD1. With the DNA end fitting TRBJ2-7 better, the J assignment may be wrong. From germline, CDR1 is MGHRA and CDR2 YSYEKL. The CDR3 runs 15 residues.

The chain recombines TRBV11-2 with TRBJ2-1; D is perhaps TRBD2 (5 bases). Trimming removed 3 bases from V and 4 bases from J, with 13 bases in between. This CDR3 spans 15 amino acids. The germline gives CDR1 SGHAT, CDR2 FQNNGV. CDR3 sequence reads: CASSFAGLGYNEQFF. CDR3 bases: TGTGCCAGCAGCTTCGCGGGTCTAGGGTACAATGAGCAGTTCTTC.

The rearrangement links TRBV19 to TRBJ2-7; TRBD1 aligns across 8 bases. The length of the CDR3 is 15 residues. The germline CDR1 and CDR2 sequences are LNHDA and SQIVND (reference sequence). Trimming at V came to 8 bases and at J to 4 bases, leaving 13 bases not matched to a gene. The CDR3 DNA follows: TGTGCCAGTCGGTGGGCAGGGGGCCCGGGATACGAGCAGTACTTC. This sequence encodes CASRWAGGPGYEQYF.

This clone appeared once. This chain joins TRBV30 and TRBJ2-7, with 8 bases identical to TRBD2. The J segment lost 4 bases and the V segment lost 1 base, leaving 9 bases of the junction unmatched. This CDR3 is 15 amino acids long. CDR1 GTSNPN and CDR2 SVGIG come from the germline V gene (reference sequence). As DNA, the CDR3 is TGTGCCTGGAGTGGGGCCCGGGGGGGGACGTACGAGCAGTACTTC. It codes for CAWSGARGGTYEQYF.

This chain uses TRBV9 with TRBJ1-3; 8 bases line up with TRBD1. The CDR3 runs 16 residues. Trimming cost V 2 bases and J 0 bases; bases outside gene matches: 4. Germline CDR1 SGDLS, CDR2 YYNGEE. The CDR3 loop reads CASSVRQGISGNTIYF. The CDR3 nucleotides read TGTGCCAGCAGCGTGCGACAGGGGATCTCTGGAAACACCATATATTTT. The whole variable domain, remainder taken from reference TRBV9 and TRBJ1-3, is DSGVTQTPKHLITATGQRVTLRCSPRSGDLSVYWYQQSLDQGLQFLIQYYNGEERAKGNILERFSAQQFPDLHSELNLSSLELGDSALYFCASSVRQGISGNTIYFGEGSWLTVV.

This rearrangement joins TRBV14 to TRBJ2-5; 8 bases map to TRBD2. The V gene's germline CDR1 is SGHDN and CDR2 FVKESK. Trimming at V came to 4 bases and at J to 9 bases, leaving 10 bases not matched to a gene. The CDR3 is 14 residues long. The CDR3 loop is CASSRQLAVEAQYF. CDR3 in DNA: TGTGCCAGCAGCCGACAACTAGCGGTCGAGGCCCAGTACTTC.

The chain employs TRBV7-2 and TRBJ1-2, with TRBD1 matching over 9 bases. CDR1 and CDR2 (germline): SGHTA, FQGNSA. Unmatched junction bases numbered 10, after V lost 1 base and J lost 7 bases. This CDR3 is built from 16 residues. The CDR3 DNA reads as TGTGCCAGCAGCTTAGGAGGGGGACAGGGAACGGTTGGCTACACCTTC. Translating it yields CASSLGGGQGTVGYTF.

This rearrangement joins TRBV7-9 to TRBJ1-6; TRBD1 agrees at 7 bases. This CDR3 has 15 residues. V lost 5 bases to trimming and J lost 12 bases; unmatched junction nucleotides: 13. Per germline, CDR1 SEHNR and CDR2 FQNEAQ (reference sequence). The CDR3 DNA reads as TGTGCCAGCAGCACGATCACGACAGGGCTCCAACCCCTCCACTTT. This translates into CASSTITTGLQPLHF.

CDR3 amino acids: CASSPRTSGGFSYEQYF. The DNA for the CDR3 is TGTGCCAGCAGCCCGAGGACTAGCGGGGGGTTCTCCTACGAGCAGTACTTC. This sequence joins TRBV7-2 and TRBJ2-7; 14 nucleotides line up with TRBD2. Germline V gene data show CDR1 as SGHTA and CDR2 as FQGNSA. The CDR3 is made up of 17 amino acids. Trimming removed 5 bases from V and 0 bases from J; junction bases left unmatched: 6.

The chain has TRBV29-1 and TRBJ1-2; tentative D call: TRBD1 (6 bases). The ends were cut back, 7 bases at V and 8 bases at J, with 17 bases in the middle. Germline V gene data show CDR1 as SQVTM and CDR2 as ANQGSEA. The CDR3 spans 12 residues. The chain's CDR3 is CSAGGGAEGYTF. The CDR3, as DNA: TGCAGCGCTGGCGGGGGGGCGGAGGGCTACACCTTC.

The chain links TRBV10-3 to TRBJ1-6; D uncertain. CDR1 and CDR2 (germline): ENHRY, SYGVKD. CDR3 size: 13 residues. V lost 0 bases to trimming and J lost 10 bases, with 7 bases between them. This chain's CDR3 is CAISESAVSPLHF. The CDR3 DNA is TGTGCCATCAGTGAGTCGGCAGTATCACCCCTCCACTTT.

The sample holds one count of this clone. This chain connects TRBV19 to TRBJ2-2; D is unresolved. This CDR3 contains 13 residues. CDR1 LNHDA and CDR2 SQIVND come from the germline V gene (reference sequence). The ends were cut back, 2 bases at V and 5 bases at J, with 6 bases in the middle. The CDR3 loop is CASSILHTGELFF. CDR3 nucleotides: TGTGCCAGTAGTATATTACATACCGGGGAGCTGTTTTTT.

This clone was recorded only once. The V gene is TRBV7-2, the J gene TRBJ1-1; no clear D gene. V lost 4 bases, J lost 4 bases, and 10 bases lay in between. This CDR3 spans 13 amino acids. From germline, CDR1 is SGHTA and CDR2 FQGNSA. The CDR3 loop reads CASSYQPGTEAFF. The CDR3, as DNA: TGTGCCAGCAGCTACCAACCGGGCACTGAAGCTTTCTTT.

V is TRBV6-5 and J is TRBJ1-2; unclear D gene. CDR3 size: 15 residues. V lost 0 bases to trimming and J lost 0 bases, with 8 bases between them. Germline V gene lookup returns CDR1 MNHEY and CDR2 SVGAGI. The DNA of the CDR3 is TGTGCCAGCAGTTACTCGGGCAGAACTAACTATGGCTACACCTTC. This encodes CASSYSGRTNYGYTF.

The genes are TRBV4-2 and TRBJ2-3; D is undetermined. The CDR3 loop spans 14 amino acids. In germline, CDR1 is LGHNA, CDR2 YNFKEQ. Trimming removed 0 bases from V and 3 bases from J, with 7 bases in between. CDR3 in DNA: TGTGCCAGCAGCCAAGAAACCGGTACAGATACGCAGTATTTT. Its protein product is CASSQETGTDTQYF.

There are a few counts of this clone. V usage is TRBV7-8 and J usage is TRBJ2-7; TRBD1 matches at 8 bases. Germline lookup yields CDR1 SGHVS and CDR2 FQNEAQ. The CDR3 loop spans 13 amino acids. Losses at the gene ends were 5 bases for V and 7 bases for J; bases not matched to a gene: 7. The CDR3 DNA follows: TGTGCCAGCAGCGGAAGGACAGGGTATGAGCAGTACTTC. Amino acids: CASSGRTGYEQYF.